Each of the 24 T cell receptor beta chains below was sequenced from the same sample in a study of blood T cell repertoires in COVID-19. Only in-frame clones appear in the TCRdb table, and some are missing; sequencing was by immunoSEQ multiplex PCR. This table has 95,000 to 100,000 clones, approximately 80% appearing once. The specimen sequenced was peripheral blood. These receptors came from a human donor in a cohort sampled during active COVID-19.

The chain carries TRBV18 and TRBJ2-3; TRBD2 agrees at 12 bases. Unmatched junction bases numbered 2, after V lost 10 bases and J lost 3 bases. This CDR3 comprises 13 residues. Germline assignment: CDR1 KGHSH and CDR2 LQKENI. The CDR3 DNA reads TGTGCCACCGGGACTAGCGGGACAGATACGCAGTATTTT. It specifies CATGTSGTDTQYF.

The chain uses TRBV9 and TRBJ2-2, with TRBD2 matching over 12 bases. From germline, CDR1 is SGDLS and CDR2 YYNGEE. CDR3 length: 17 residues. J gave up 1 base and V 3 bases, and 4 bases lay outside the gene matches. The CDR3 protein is CASSASGRAGNTGELFF. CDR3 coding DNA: TGTGCCAGCAGCGCTAGCGGGAGGGCCGGGAACACCGGGGAGCTGTTTTTT. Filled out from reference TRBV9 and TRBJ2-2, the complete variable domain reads DSGVTQTPKHLITATGQRVTLRCSPRSGDLSVYWYQQSLDQGLQFLIQYYNGEERAKGNILERFSAQQFPDLHSELNLSSLELGDSALYFCASSASGRAGNTGELFFGEGSRLTVL.

CDR3 DNA: TGTGCCAGCAGCGTGGGAGCCACAGATACGCAGTATTTT. This codes for CASSVGATDTQYF. The J gene is TRBJ2-3, the V gene TRBV7-9; D is perhaps TRBD2 (5 bases). This CDR3 is 13 amino acids long. In germline, CDR1 is SEHNR, CDR2 FQNEAQ (reference sequence). Trimming cost V 5 bases and J 2 bases, with 8 bases left between them.

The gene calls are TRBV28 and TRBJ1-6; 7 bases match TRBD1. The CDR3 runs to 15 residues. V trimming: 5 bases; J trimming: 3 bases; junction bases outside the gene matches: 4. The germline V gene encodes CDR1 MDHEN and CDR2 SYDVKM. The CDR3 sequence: CASSRDSVYNSPLHF. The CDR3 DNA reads TGTGCCAGCAGTCGGGACAGCGTCTATAATTCACCCCTCCACTTT.

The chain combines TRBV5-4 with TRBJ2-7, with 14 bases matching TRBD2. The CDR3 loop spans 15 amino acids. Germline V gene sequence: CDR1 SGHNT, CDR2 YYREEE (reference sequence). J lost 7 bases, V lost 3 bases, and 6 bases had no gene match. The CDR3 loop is CASSSGTSGRGEQYF. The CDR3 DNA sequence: TGTGCCAGCAGCTCCGGGACTAGCGGGAGAGGAGAGCAGTACTTC. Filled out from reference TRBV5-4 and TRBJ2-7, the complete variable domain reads ETGVTQSPTHLIKTRGQQVTLRCSSQSGHNTVSWYQQALGQGPQFIFQYYREEENGRGNFPPRFSGLQFPNYSSELNVNALELDDSALYLCASSSGTSGRGEQYFGPGTRLTVT.

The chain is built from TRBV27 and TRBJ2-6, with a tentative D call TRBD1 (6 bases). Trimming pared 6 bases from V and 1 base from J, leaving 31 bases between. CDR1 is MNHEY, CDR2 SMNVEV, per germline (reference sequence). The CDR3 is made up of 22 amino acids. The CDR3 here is CASRLTPPSNRVLWSGANVLTF. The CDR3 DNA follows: TGTGCCAGCAGATTAACACCACCCTCAAACAGGGTTCTGTGGTCTGGGGCCAACGTCCTGACTTTC.

DNA for the CDR3: TGCGCCAGCAGCTCTGGCACAGATAAGGCGGGGGAAGCTTTCTTT. Protein sequence: CASSSGTDKAGEAFF. V and J are TRBV5-1 and TRBJ1-1; no reliable D call. The V gene lost 3 bases and the J gene lost 8 bases, with 20 bases spanning the gap. The CDR3 totals 15 residues. Germline V gene lookup returns CDR1 SGHRS and CDR2 YFSETQ.

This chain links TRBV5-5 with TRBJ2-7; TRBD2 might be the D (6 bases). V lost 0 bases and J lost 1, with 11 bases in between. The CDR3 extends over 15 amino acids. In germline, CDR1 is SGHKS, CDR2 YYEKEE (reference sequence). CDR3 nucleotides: TGTGCCAGCAGCTTGGCTGTGGGGGGTTCCTACGAGCAGTACTTC. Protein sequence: CASSLAVGGSYEQYF.

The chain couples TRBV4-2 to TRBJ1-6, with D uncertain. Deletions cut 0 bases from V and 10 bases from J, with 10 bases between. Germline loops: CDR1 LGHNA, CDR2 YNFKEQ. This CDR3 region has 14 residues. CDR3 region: CASSQDTAISPLHF. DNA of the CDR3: TGTGCCAGCAGCCAAGATACTGCGATCTCACCCCTCCACTTT.

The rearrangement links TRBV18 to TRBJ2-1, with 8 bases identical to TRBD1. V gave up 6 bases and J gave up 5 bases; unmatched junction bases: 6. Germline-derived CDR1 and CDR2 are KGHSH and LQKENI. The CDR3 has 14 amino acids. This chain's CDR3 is CASSPRTGNNEQFF. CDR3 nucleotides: TGTGCCAGCTCCCCAAGGACAGGGAACAATGAGCAGTTCTTC.

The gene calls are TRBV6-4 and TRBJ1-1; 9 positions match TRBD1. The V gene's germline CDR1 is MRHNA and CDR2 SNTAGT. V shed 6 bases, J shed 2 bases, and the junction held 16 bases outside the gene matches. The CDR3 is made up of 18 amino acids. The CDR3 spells CASRPQSRDRVGNTEAFF. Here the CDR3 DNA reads TGTGCCAGCAGACCCCAGAGCCGGGACAGGGTTGGCAACACTGAAGCTTTCTTT.

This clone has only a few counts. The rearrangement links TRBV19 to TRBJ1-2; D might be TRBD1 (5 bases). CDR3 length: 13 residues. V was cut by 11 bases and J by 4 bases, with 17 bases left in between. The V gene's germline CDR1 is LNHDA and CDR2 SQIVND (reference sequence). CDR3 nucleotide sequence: TGTGCCTCCAACGCAGGGAATACCTATGGCTACACCTTC. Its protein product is CASNAGNTYGYTF.

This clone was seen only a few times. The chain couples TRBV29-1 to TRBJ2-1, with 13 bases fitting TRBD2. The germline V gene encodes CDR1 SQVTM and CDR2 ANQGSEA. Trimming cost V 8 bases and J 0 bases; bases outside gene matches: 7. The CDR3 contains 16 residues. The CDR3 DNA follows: TGCAGCATGACTAGCGGGGGGCCGAGCTCCTACAATGAGCAGTTCTTC. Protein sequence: CSMTSGGPSSYNEQFF.

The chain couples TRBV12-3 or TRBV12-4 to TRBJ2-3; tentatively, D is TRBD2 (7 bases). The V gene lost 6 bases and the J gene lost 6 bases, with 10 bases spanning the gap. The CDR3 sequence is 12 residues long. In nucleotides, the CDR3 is TGTGCCAGCAGCCGGGGGGCGGATACGCAGTATTTT. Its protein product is CASSRGADTQYF.

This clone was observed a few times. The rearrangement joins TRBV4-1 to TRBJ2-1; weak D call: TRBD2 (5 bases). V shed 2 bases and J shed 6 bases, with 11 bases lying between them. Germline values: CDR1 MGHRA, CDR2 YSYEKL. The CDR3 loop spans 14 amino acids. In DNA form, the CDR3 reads TGCGCCAGCAGCCAATTCGTCGGAGGCAATGAGCAGTTCTTC. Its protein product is CASSQFVGGNEQFF.

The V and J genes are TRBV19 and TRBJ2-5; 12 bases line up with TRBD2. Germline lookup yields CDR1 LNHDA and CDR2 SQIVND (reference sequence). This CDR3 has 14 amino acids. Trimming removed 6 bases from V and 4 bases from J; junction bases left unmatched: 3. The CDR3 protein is CASSGGLAGETQYF. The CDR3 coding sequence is TGTGCCAGTAGCGGGGGACTAGCGGGAGAGACCCAGTACTTC. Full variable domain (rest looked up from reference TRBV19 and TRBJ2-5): DGGITQSPKYLFRKEGQNVTLSCEQNLNHDAMYWYRQDPGQGLRLIYYSQIVNDFQKGDIAEGYSVSREKKESFPLTVTSAQKNPTAFYLCASSGGLAGETQYFGPGTRLLVL.

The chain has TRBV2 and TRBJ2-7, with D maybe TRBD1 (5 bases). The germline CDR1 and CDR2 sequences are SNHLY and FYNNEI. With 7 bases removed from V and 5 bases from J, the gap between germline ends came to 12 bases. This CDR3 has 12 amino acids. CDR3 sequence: CASTAWGDEQYF. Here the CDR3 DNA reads TGTGCCAGCACCGCCTGGGGCGACGAGCAGTACTTC.

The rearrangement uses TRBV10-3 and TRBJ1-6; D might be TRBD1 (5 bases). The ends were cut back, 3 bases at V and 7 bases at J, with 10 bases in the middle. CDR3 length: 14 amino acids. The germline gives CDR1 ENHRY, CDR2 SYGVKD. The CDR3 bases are TGTGCCATCAGTGATTCTCAGGGCAATTCACCCCTCCACTTT. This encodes CAISDSQGNSPLHF.

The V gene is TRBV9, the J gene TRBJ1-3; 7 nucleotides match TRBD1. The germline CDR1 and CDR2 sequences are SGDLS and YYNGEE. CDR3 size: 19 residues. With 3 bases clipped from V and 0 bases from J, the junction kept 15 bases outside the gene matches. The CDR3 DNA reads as TGTGCCAGCAGCGCCCCCCGGACAGGAACTTCCTACTCTGGAAACACCATATATTTT. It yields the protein CASSAPRTGTSYSGNTIYF.

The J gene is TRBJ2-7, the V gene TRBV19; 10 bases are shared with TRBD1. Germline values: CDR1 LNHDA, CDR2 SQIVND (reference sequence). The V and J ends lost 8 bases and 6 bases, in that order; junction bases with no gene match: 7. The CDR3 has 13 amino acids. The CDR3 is CASSRTGGGEQYF. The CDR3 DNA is TGTGCCAGTTCCCGGACAGGGGGAGGCGAGCAGTACTTC.

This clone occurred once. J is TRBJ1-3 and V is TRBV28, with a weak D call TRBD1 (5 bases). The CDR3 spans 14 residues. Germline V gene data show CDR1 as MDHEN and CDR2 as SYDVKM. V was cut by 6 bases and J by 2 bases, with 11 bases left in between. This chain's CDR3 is CASRPTGAGNTIYF. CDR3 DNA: TGTGCCAGCAGGCCCACGGGGGCTGGAAACACCATATATTTT.

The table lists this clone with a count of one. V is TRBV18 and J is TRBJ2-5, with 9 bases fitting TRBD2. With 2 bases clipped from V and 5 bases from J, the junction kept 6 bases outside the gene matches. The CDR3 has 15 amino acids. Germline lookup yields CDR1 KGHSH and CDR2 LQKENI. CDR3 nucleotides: TGTGCCAGCTCACCATTTAGCGGGGGAGTCGAGACCCAGTACTTC. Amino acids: CASSPFSGGVETQYF.

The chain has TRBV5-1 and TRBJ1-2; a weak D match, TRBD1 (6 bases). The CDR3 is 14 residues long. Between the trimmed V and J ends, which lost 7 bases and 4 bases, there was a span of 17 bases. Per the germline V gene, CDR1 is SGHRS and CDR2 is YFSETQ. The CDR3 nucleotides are TGCGCCAGCCAACCCGAACAGGGATTCTATGGCTACACCTTC. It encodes CASQPEQGFYGYTF.

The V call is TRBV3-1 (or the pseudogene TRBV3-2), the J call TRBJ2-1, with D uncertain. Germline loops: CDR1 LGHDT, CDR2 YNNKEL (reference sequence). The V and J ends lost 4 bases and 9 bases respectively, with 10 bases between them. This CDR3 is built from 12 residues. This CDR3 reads CASSLGLGEQFF. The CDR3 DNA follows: TGTGCCAGCAGCCTTGGGCTGGGTGAGCAGTTCTTC.